The clone carrying this TCR beta chain is a singleton in its sample. As yet, its antigen is unknown. V shed 6 bases and J shed 6 bases, with 14 bases lying between them. Germline-derived CDR1 and CDR2 are DFQATT and SNEGSKA (reference sequence). The CDR3 runs 12 residues. The sample originates from a study of CD8+CD57+ T cells in acquired aplastic anemia. Study at large: The average for DNA from sorted CD4+ and CD8+ cells was roughly 3 ug.

Selection for sequencing was limited to patients who had shown CD8+CD57+ cell expansion by flow cytometry. The enrolled patients all had severe acquired aplastic anemia. Using genomic DNA as the template, TCR beta VDJ and CDR3 profiling was carried out. MiXCR, applied by TCRdb to the reads, yields one record per CDR3 protein. The sample consists of about 120,000 distinct CDR3 sequences, about 60% of them appearing once. Notes on the study in general: Roughly 31 was the count of CD8+ CDR3 sequences that patients shared with controls. Researchers reported that CD8+ Simpson's diversity was not significantly different in patients versus controls.

The chain carries TRBV20-1 and TRBJ1-2; D not certain. The receptor was derived from a human donor with aplastic anemia. The source material was sorted CD4+, CD8+, or CD8+CD57+ T cells (not recorded which) from PBMCs. The CDR3 spells CSAALYSHGYTF. Written as DNA, the CDR3 is TGCAGTGCCGCTCTCTACAGTCATGGCTACACCTTC.